The source of this T cell receptor (beta chain) is a study of blood T cell repertoires in COVID-19. Sequenced by immunoSEQ multiplex PCR; TCRdb stores in-frame clones only, minus some. The sample includes over 200,000 clones, about 88% of them seen just once. The germline V gene encodes CDR1 SGHTA and CDR2 FQGTGA. V trimming: 4 bases; J trimming: 13 bases; junction bases outside the gene matches: 7. CDR3 length: 12 amino acids. The sequencing sample was made of PBMCs or T cells enriched from blood (not recorded which). This rearrangement joins TRBV7-3 to TRBJ2-1, with 7 bases identical to TRBD2. This clonotype was obtained from a woman aged 25 to 45 who had been exposed to COVID-19. CDR3 residues: CASSSPGGIQFF. CDR3 coding DNA: TGTGCCAGCAGCTCCCCGGGGGGTATACAGTTCTTC.